Listed here are 15 T cell receptor beta chains from one sample, sequenced in a study of T cell responses to AZD1222 COVID-19 vaccine. Using immunoSEQ multiplex PCR, the repertoire was profiled, and TCRdb retains in-frame clones only, with some absent. This table has tens of thousands of clones, approximately 91% appearing once. Sequencing used peripheral blood, obtained on day 0 of AZD1222 vaccination. The receptors here all came from an adult in good health.

The chain is built from TRBV28 and TRBJ2-3; 7 positions agree with TRBD1. Germline values: CDR1 MDHEN, CDR2 SYDVKM. After removal of 6 bases from V and 5 bases from J, the junction contained 5 bases not matched to a gene. The CDR3 contains 13 residues. The chain's CDR3 is CASRSTGVDTQYF. DNA of the CDR3: TGTGCCAGCAGGAGTACAGGGGTAGATACGCAGTATTTT.

The chain carries TRBV7-9 and TRBJ1-6, with D uncertain. V shed 7 bases and J shed 3 bases, with 13 bases lying between them. This CDR3 region has 15 residues. Germline V CDR1 and CDR2: SEHNR, FQNEAQ (reference sequence). The CDR3 DNA reads TGTGCCAGCACCGACCAGAGTATCTATAATTCACCCCTCCACTTT. It is translated as CASTDQSIYNSPLHF.

V is TRBV5-1 and J is TRBJ1-1; D is undetermined. Germline CDR1 SGHRS, CDR2 YFSETQ. Trimming took off 0 bases at V and 5 bases at J, with 17 bases between the two ends. CDR3 length: 16 amino acids. CDR3 in amino acids: CASSLEGGRGRTEAFF. In DNA form, the CDR3 reads TGCGCCAGCAGCTTGGAAGGAGGAAGAGGGAGGACTGAAGCTTTCTTT.

This clone was observed a handful of times. This chain uses TRBV4-1 with TRBJ2-7; tentative D call: TRBD1 (5 bases). The germline V gene has CDR1 MGHRA and CDR2 YSYEKL. V gave up 1 base and J gave up 2 bases, with 9 bases separating them. CDR3 length: 14 residues. The CDR3 DNA reads as TGCGCCAGCAGCCAAGGCAGGGCTGCCTACGAGCAGTACTTC. Its protein is CASSQGRAAYEQYF.

This clone was observed once. The J gene is TRBJ1-2, the V gene TRBV27, with D tentatively TRBD1 (6 bases). Trimming cost V 3 bases and J 8 bases, with 13 bases left between them. Germline CDR1 MNHEY, CDR2 SMNVEV (reference sequence). The CDR3 sequence is 13 residues long. The DNA for the CDR3 is TGTGCCAGCAGTTTGACAGGAGCAAGAGGCTACACCTTC. Translating it yields CASSLTGARGYTF.

The J gene is TRBJ1-2, the V gene TRBV28, with unresolved D. The V end lost 2 bases, the J end lost 5 bases, and 6 bases lay between the germline ends. Germline V gene data show CDR1 as MDHEN and CDR2 as SYDVKM. The length of the CDR3 is 12 residues. CDR3 sequence: CASSLDGYGYTF. The CDR3 coding sequence is TGTGCCAGCAGTTTAGACGGTTATGGCTACACCTTC.

The chain joins TRBV15 to TRBJ2-7; D gene unclear. Germline V gene data show CDR1 as LNHNV and CDR2 as YYDKDF (reference sequence). V was trimmed by 0 bases and J by 6 bases, leaving 15 bases between them. CDR3 size: 15 residues. The CDR3 reads CATSRDYAKNSEQYF. In DNA, the CDR3 is TGTGCCACCAGCAGAGATTATGCGAAGAACTCCGAGCAGTACTTC.

This chain connects TRBV7-9 to TRBJ2-7; D may be TRBD1 (6 bases). Germline V gene data show CDR1 as SEHNR and CDR2 as FQNEAQ (reference sequence). The CDR3 runs 16 residues. With 5 bases removed from V and 2 bases from J, the gap between germline ends came to 19 bases. CDR3 nucleotide sequence: TGTGCCAGCAGCGTGCAACAGGGACCGCTACCCTACGAGCAGTACTTC. It yields the protein CASSVQQGPLPYEQYF.

The chain joins TRBV7-3 to TRBJ2-2; D is uncertain. V was cut by 1 base and J by 2 bases, with 5 bases left in between. This CDR3 is built from 14 residues. The germline V gene has CDR1 SGHTA and CDR2 FQGTGA. CDR3 loop: CASSLNLNTGELFF. CDR3 nucleotide sequence: TGTGCCAGCAGCTTAAATCTAAACACCGGGGAGCTGTTTTTT.

The chain links TRBV30 to TRBJ2-2, with D unclear. V was pared by 0 bases and J by 0 bases, with 14 bases between. The CDR3 is 17 amino acids. CDR1 GTSNPN and CDR2 SVGIG come from the germline V gene (reference sequence). The CDR3, as DNA: TGTGCCTGGAGTGTACGGCTGGGCACGTCGAACACCGGGGAGCTGTTTTTT. Translation: CAWSVRLGTSNTGELFF.

With regard to this clone: The sample holds other DNA sequences that translate to the same CDR3. The V call is TRBV2, the J call TRBJ1-5, with 7 bases fitting TRBD1. This CDR3 has 14 residues. From germline, CDR1 is SNHLY and CDR2 FYNNEI. The V segment lost 3 bases and the J segment 2 bases; nucleotides outside the gene matches: 1. CDR3 residues: CASSDTGGNQPQHF. The DNA for the CDR3 is TGTGCCAGCAGTGACACAGGGGGCAATCAGCCCCAGCATTTT.

The V gene is TRBV30, the J gene TRBJ1-6; 11 nucleotides match TRBD1. After removal of 3 bases from V and 9 bases from J, the junction contained 1 base not matched to a gene. Germline V gene sequence: CDR1 GTSNPN, CDR2 SVGIG (reference sequence). The CDR3 length is 13 residues. CDR3 DNA sequence: TGTGCCTGGAGCGGACAGGGGGCTTCACCCCTCCACTTT. Protein sequence: CAWSGQGASPLHF.

The gene calls are TRBV20-1 and TRBJ1-2; no reliable D call. Germline assignment: CDR1 DFQATT and CDR2 SNEGSKA (reference sequence). This CDR3 region has 11 residues. CDR3 protein: CTPPVPRWDTF. DNA of the CDR3: TGCACCCCACCTGTACCGCGATGGGACACCTTC.

The V call is TRBV12-3 or TRBV12-4, the J call TRBJ2-3; the D gene is possibly TRBD2 (5 bases). This CDR3 has 13 amino acids. Trimming shortened V by 6 bases and J by 11 bases, and 18 bases separated the two germline ends. CDR3 bases: TGTGCCAGCAGACAGACATTCCACGAGGGGCAGTATTTT. Its translation: CASRQTFHEGQYF.

The rearrangement links TRBV6-5 to TRBJ1-3; D gene ambiguous. CDR3 length: 15 amino acids. V dropped 4 bases and J dropped 0 bases, with 10 bases sitting between them. Germline V gene data show CDR1 as MNHEY and CDR2 as SVGAGI. The CDR3 DNA sequence: TGTGCCAGCAGTTTAGACCGTGCCTCTGGAAACACCATATATTTT. It encodes CASSLDRASGNTIYF.